What follows are 11 T cell receptor beta chains derived from one specimen sequenced in a study of immunodeficiency. Study results and limitations: CD4+ V-J pairing and productive entropy appeared similar in patients and controls.

Their antigens are not known. Only in-frame clones appear in the TCRdb table, and some are missing; sequencing was by immunoSEQ multiplex PCR. The table has approximately 2,500 clones, approximately 85% seen once. Sequenced: CD4+ T cells from blood. The receptors shown here come from a girl aged 10 to 17 with POLD1 deficiency.

This clone was observed a single time. The rearrangement joins TRBV11-1 to TRBJ2-1; D unresolved. CDR1 is SGHAT and CDR2 is FQDESV in the germline V gene (reference sequence). The CDR3 length is 11 residues. V was clipped by 4 bases and J by 3 bases, with 1 base between them. The chain's CDR3 is CASSYYNEQFF. CDR3 in DNA: TGTGCCAGCAGCTACTACAATGAGCAGTTCTTC. Using reference TRBV11-1 and TRBJ2-1 for the parts outside the CDR3, the full variable domain is EAEVAQSPRYKITEKSQAVAFWCDPISGHATLYWYRQILGQGPELLVQFQDESVVDDSQLPKDRFSAERLKGVDSTLKIQPAELGDSAMYLCASSYYNEQFFGPGTRLTVL.

The chain carries TRBV10-3 and TRBJ2-7, with 12 bases identical to TRBD2. V was pared by 5 bases and J by 3 bases, with 2 bases of the junction left unmatched. The CDR3 sequence is 14 residues long. Germline V gives CDR1 ENHRY, CDR2 SYGVKD. CDR3 DNA sequence: TGTGCCATCAGTCCGGGACTAGCGGGCTACGAGCAGTACTTC. Its translation: CAISPGLAGYEQYF.

The CDR3 sequence: CSVEDGGGEQYF. The CDR3 DNA is TGCAGCGTTGAAGATGGGGGAGGAGAGCAGTACTTC. This chain joins TRBV29-1 and TRBJ2-7, with D maybe TRBD2 (6 bases). V lost 0 bases and J lost 7, with 10 bases in between. Germline V lookup: CDR1 SQVTM, CDR2 ANQGSEA. The CDR3 length is 12 residues.

The V gene is TRBV18, the J gene TRBJ2-1, with TRBD2 matching over 8 bases. This CDR3 is 15 amino acids long. With 5 bases clipped from V and 6 bases from J, the junction kept 9 bases outside the gene matches. The germline CDR1 and CDR2 sequences are KGHSH and LQKENI. The CDR3 loop reads CASSFPRTSINEQFF. The CDR3 DNA sequence: TGTGCCAGCTCATTTCCTAGGACTAGCATCAATGAGCAGTTCTTC.

The chain recombines TRBV19 with TRBJ2-1; TRBD2 agrees at 9 bases. The CDR3 is 19 amino acids. The V gene end was trimmed by 0 bases and the J gene end by 4 bases; junction bases not matched to a gene: 13. Per germline, CDR1 LNHDA and CDR2 SQIVND (reference sequence). The CDR3 DNA sequence: TGTGCCAGTAGTATAGATCGAACCGTCCTAGCGGGGAAATACAATGAGCAGTTCTTC. It is translated as CASSIDRTVLAGKYNEQFF.

This clone appeared a few times. The genes are TRBV28 and TRBJ1-2, with D tentatively TRBD1 (6 bases). Germline values: CDR1 MDHEN, CDR2 SYDVKM. The CDR3 sequence is 14 residues long. The ends were cut back, 3 bases at V and 3 bases at J, with 11 bases in the middle. The CDR3 sequence: CASSFMGGDYGYTF. Here the CDR3 DNA reads TGTGCCAGCAGTTTTATGGGGGGCGACTATGGCTACACCTTC.

The chain recombines TRBV14 with TRBJ2-7; 7 bases are shared with TRBD1. The CDR3 is made up of 13 amino acids. V gave up 3 bases and J gave up 6 bases; unmatched junction bases: 5. Germline V CDR1 and CDR2: SGHDN, FVKESK. CDR3 sequence reads: CASSHSYRGEQYF. In DNA form, the CDR3 reads TGTGCCAGCAGCCATTCCTACAGGGGCGAGCAGTACTTC.

The CDR3 spells CASSLRTRVRTEAFF. In DNA form, the CDR3 reads TGTGCCAGCAGCTTAAGGACGAGGGTGAGGACTGAAGCTTTCTTT. The rearrangement uses TRBV13 and TRBJ1-1; no reliable D call. The CDR3 contains 15 residues. Looked up from germline, CDR1 is PRHDT and CDR2 is FYEKMQ (reference sequence). Trimming removed 2 bases from V and 5 bases from J, with 15 bases in between.

The chain links TRBV19 to TRBJ2-1; D is unresolved. V gave up 3 bases and J gave up 6 bases, with 6 bases separating them. CDR3 size: 12 residues. Germline assignment: CDR1 LNHDA and CDR2 SQIVND (reference sequence). This chain's CDR3 is CASSIPFNEQFF. In nucleotides, the CDR3 is TGTGCCAGTAGTATTCCCTTCAATGAGCAGTTCTTC. Together with reference TRBV19 and TRBJ2-1, the CDR3 gives the full variable domain: DGGITQSPKYLFRKEGQNVTLSCEQNLNHDAMYWYRQDPGQGLRLIYYSQIVNDFQKGDIAEGYSVSREKKESFPLTVTSAQKNPTAFYLCASSIPFNEQFFGPGTRLTVL.

This clone was counted a few times. The rearrangement links TRBV18 to TRBJ2-1; D remains unclear. V shed 4 bases and J shed 10 bases, with 8 bases lying between them. The CDR3 has 11 amino acids. The germline V gene encodes CDR1 KGHSH and CDR2 LQKENI. This CDR3 reads CASSRTIEQFF. The CDR3 DNA is TGTGCCAGCTCACGTACGATAGAGCAGTTCTTC.

The chain joins TRBV6-5 to TRBJ1-2, with D possibly matching TRBD1 (5 bases). The germline V and J ends were trimmed by 4 bases and 5 bases, with 17 bases remaining between them. Germline CDR1 MNHEY, CDR2 SVGAGI. The CDR3 is 15 amino acids. The CDR3 DNA follows: TGTGCCAGCAGTTCACGACGGGGACGCAGTTATGGCTACACCTTC. Its translation is CASSSRRGRSYGYTF.